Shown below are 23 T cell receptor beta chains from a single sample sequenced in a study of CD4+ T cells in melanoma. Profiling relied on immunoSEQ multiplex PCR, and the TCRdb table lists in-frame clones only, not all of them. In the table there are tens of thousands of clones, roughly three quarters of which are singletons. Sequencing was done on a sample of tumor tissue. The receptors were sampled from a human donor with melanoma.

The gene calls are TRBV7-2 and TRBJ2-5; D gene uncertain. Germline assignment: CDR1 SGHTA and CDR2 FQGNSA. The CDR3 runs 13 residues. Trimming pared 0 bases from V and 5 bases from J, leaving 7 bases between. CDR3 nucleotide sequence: TGTGCCAGCAGCTTAGCGCCGGGTGAGACCCAGTACTTC. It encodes CASSLAPGETQYF.

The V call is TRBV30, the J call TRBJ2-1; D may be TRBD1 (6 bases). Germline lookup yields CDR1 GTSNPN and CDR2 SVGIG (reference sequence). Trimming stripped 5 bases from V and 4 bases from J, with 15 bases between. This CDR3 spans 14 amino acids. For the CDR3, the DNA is TGTGCCTGGGATACAGGGATTATGTACAATGAGCAGTTCTTC. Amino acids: CAWDTGIMYNEQFF.

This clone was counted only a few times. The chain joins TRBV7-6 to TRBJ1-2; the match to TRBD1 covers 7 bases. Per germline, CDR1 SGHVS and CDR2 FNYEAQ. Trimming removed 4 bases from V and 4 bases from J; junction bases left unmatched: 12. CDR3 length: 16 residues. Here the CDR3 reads CASSSSWGQNSYGYTF. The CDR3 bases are TGTGCCAGCAGCTCGAGCTGGGGACAGAATTCCTATGGCTACACCTTC.

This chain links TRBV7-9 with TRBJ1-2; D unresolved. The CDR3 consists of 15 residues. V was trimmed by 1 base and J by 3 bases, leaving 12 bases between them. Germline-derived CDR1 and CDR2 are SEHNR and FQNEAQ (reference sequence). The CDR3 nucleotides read TGTGCCAGCAGCTTAGGTAGAGAACTGTACTATGGCTACACCTTC. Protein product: CASSLGRELYYGYTF.

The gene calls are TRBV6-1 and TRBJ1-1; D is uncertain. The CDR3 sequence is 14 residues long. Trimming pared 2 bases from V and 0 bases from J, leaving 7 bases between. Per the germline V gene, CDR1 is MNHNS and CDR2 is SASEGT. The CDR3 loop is CASSELEMNTEAFF. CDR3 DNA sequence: TGTGCCAGCAGTGAACTAGAAATGAACACTGAAGCTTTCTTT.

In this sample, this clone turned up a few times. The CDR3 protein is CASSLVQGAGGYTF. The CDR3 nucleotides are TGTGCCAGCAGCTTGGTTCAGGGGGCTGGGGGCTACACCTTC. The chain links TRBV5-5 to TRBJ1-2, with 8 bases fitting TRBD1. Trimming cost V 0 bases and J 8 bases; bases outside gene matches: 6. The CDR3 runs to 14 residues. Germline CDR1 and CDR2: SGHKS and YYEKEE (reference sequence).

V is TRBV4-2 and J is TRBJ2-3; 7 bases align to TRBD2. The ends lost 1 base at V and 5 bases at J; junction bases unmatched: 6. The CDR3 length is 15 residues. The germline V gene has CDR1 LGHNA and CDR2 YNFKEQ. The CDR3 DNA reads TGTGCCAGCAGCCAAGGCGGGGGAGCGGGAGATACGCAGTATTTT. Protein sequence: CASSQGGGAGDTQYF.

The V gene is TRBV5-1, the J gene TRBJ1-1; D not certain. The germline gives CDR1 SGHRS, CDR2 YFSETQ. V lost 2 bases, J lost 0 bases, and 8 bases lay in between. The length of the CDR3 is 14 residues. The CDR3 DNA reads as TGCGCCAGCAGCTTCAGAAACATGAACACTGAAGCTTTCTTT. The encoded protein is CASSFRNMNTEAFF.

The CDR3 DNA reads as TGTGCCAGCAGCCAGGGTGGCGGGGGACAAGAGACCCAGTACTTC. Translated, it gives CASSQGGGGQETQYF. V gene TRBV7-3 combines with J gene TRBJ2-5; 7 positions agree with TRBD2. Germline V gene lookup returns CDR1 SGHTA and CDR2 FQGTGA. The CDR3 length is 15 residues. Trimming took 5 bases from V and 2 from J; bases not matched to a gene: 8.

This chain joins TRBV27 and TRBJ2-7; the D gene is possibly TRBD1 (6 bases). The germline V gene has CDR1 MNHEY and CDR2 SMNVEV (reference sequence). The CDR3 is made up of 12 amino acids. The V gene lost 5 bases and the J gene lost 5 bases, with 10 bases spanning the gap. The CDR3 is CASSMTGNEQYF. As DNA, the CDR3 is TGTGCCAGCAGTATGACAGGCAACGAGCAGTACTTC.

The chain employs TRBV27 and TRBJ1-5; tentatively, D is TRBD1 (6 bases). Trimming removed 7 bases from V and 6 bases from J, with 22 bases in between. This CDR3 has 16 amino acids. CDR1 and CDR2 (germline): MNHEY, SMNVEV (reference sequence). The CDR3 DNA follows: TGTGCCAGCACTCCCCTAGGGGGGGCGGGGGGTCAGCCCCAGCATTTT. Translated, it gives CASTPLGGAGGQPQHF.

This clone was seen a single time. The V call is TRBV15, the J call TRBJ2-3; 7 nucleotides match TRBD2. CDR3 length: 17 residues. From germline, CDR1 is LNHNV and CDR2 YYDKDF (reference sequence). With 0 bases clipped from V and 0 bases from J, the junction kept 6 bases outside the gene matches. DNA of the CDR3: TGTGCCACCAGCAGAGATGGGCTAGCGGTCAGCACAGATACGCAGTATTTT. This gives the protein CATSRDGLAVSTDTQYF.

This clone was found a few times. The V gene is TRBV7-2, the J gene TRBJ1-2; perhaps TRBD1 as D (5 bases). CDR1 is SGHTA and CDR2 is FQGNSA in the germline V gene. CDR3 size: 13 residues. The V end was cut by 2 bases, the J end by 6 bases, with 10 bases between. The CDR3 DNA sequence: TGTGCCAGCAGCTTAATGTTGGGGGATGGCTACACCTTC. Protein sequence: CASSLMLGDGYTF.

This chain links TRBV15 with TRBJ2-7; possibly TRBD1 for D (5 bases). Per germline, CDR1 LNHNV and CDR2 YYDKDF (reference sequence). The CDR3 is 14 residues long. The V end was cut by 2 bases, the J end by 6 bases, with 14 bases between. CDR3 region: CATSRSRESSEQYF. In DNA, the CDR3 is TGTGCCACCAGCAGATCCAGGGAAAGTTCCGAGCAGTACTTC.

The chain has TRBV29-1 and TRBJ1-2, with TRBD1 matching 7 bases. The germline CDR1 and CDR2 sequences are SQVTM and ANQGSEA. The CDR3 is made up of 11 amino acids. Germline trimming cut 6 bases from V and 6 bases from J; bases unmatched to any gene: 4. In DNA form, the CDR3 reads TGCAGCGTAGAGACAGGGAATGGCTACACCTTC. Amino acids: CSVETGNGYTF.

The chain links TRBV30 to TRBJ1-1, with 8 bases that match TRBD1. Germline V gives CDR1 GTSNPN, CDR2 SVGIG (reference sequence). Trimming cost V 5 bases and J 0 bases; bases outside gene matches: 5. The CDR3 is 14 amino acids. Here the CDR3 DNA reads TGTGCCTGGTCCCGACAGGGGATGAACACTGAAGCTTTCTTT. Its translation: CAWSRQGMNTEAFF.

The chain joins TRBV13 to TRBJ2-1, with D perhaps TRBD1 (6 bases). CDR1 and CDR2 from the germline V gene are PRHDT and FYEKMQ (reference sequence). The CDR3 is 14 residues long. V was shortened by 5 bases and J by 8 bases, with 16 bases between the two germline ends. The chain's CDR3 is CASSRLGTKDEQFF. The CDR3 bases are TGTGCCAGCAGCAGGCTCGGGACAAAGGATGAGCAGTTCTTC.

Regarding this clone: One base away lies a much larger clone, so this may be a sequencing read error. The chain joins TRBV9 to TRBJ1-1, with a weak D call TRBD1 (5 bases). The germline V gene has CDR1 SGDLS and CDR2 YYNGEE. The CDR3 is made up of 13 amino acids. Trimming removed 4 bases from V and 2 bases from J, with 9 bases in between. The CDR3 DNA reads TGTGCCAGCAGCTCCGGACAAAACACTGAAGCTTTCTTT. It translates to CASSSGQNTEAFF.

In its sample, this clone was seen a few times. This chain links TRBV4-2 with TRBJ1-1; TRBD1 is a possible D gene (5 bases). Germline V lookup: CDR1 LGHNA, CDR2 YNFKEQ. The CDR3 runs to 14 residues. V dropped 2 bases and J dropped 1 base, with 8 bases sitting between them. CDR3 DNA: TGTGCCAGCAGCCAAACGACAGCGAACACTGAAGCTTTCTTT. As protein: CASSQTTANTEAFF.

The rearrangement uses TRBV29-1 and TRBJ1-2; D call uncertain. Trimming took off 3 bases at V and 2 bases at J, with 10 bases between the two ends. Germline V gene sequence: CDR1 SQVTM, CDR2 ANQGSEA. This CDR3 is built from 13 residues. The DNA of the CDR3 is TGCAGCGTTGAGGGCGGGCCGAACTATGGCTACACCTTC. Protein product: CSVEGGPNYGYTF.

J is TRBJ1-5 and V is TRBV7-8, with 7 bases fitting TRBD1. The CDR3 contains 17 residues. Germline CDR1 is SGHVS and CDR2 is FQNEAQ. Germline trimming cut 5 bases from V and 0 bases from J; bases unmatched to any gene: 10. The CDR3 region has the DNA TGTGCCAGCAGCCCAAACAGGGGTGCCAATAGCAATCAGCCCCAGCATTTT. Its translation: CASSPNRGANSNQPQHF. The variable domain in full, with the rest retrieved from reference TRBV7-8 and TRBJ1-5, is GAGVSQSPRYKVAKRGQDVALRCDPISGHVSLFWYQQALGQGPEFLTYFQNEAQLDKSGLPSDRFFAERPEGSVSTLKIQRTQQEDSAVYLCASSPNRGANSNQPQHFGDGTRLSIL.

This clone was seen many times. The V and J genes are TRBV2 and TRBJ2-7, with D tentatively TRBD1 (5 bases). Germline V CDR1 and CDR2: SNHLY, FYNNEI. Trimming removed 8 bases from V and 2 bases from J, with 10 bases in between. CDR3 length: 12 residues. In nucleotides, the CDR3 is TGTGCCAGCGTTCAGGGTCCCTACGAGCAGTACTTC. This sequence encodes CASVQGPYEQYF. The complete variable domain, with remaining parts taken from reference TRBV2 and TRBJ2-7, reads EPEVTQTPSHQVTQMGQEVILRCVPISNHLYFYWYRQILGQKVEFLVSFYNNEISEKSEIFDDQFSVERPDGSNFTLKIRSTKLEDSAMYFCASVQGPYEQYFGPGTRLTVT.

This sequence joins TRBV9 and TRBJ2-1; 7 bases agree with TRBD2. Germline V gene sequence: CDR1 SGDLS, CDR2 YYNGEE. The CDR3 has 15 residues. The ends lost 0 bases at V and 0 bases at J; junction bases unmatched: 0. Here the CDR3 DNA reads TGTGCCAGCAGCGTAGCGGGGGGCTCCTACAATGAGCAGTTCTTC. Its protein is CASSVAGGSYNEQFF. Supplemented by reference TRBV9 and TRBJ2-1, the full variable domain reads DSGVTQTPKHLITATGQRVTLRCSPRSGDLSVYWYQQSLDQGLQFLIQYYNGEERAKGNILERFSAQQFPDLHSELNLSSLELGDSALYFCASSVAGGSYNEQFFGPGTRLTVL.